The entry below describes one T cell receptor (beta chain). V lost 6 bases, J lost 0 bases, and 9 bases lay in between. Germline assignment: CDR1 LGHNA and CDR2 YSLEER. This CDR3 contains 14 residues. CD8+ and CD4+ T cells circulating in blood were sequenced for TCR beta. Patients with Susac syndrome showed fulfilment of recently defined diagnostic criteria for definite or probable disease. The data stem from a study of CD8 T cells in Susac syndrome. Whole-study context: Patients with Susac syndrome, at blood draw, were therapy-naive, on corticosteroids, or on intravenous immunoglobulin alone.

The authors reverse transcribed roughly 0.5 to 1 ug RNA with random hexamers. Multiplex immunoSEQ PCR targeted 54 Vbeta and 13 Jbeta TCR beta segments. Each CDR3 protein gets one entry after TCRdb re-called the immunoSEQ multiplex PCR reads with MiXCR. This repertoire shows under 200,000 distinct CDR3 sequences, 94% found once; its top ten account for 0.12%. This sequence was found in a human donor with Susac syndrome. Sequenced input: CD4+ T cells from PBMCs. V usage is TRBV4-3 and J usage is TRBJ2-1, with D uncertain. CDR3 loop: CASSPYGSYNEQFF. The CDR3 region has the DNA TGCGCCAGCAGTCCCTATGGCTCCTACAATGAGCAGTTCTTC.